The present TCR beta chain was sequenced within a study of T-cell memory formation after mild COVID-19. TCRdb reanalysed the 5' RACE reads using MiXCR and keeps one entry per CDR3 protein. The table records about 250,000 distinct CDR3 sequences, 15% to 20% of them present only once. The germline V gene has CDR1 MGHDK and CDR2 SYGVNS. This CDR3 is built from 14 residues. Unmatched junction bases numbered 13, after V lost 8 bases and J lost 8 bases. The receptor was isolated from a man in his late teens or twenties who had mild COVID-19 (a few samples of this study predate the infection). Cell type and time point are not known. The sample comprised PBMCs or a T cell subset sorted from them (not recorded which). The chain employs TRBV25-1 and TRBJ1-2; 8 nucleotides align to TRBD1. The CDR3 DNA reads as TGTGCCAGCGGAACGGACAGGGAGACTGAAGGCTACACCTTC. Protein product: CASGTDRETEGYTF.